The subject of this entry is one T cell receptor (beta chain). Its antigen is undetermined. Method: immunoSEQ multiplex PCR; TCRdb's copy keeps in-frame clones and lacks some. The sample includes roughly 92,000 clones, roughly 80% seen only once; the top ten take about 5.5%. The sample is drawn from a study of OX40 agonist ivuxolimab in advanced cancers. Study context: Every patient in dose escalation had hepatocellular carcinoma, melanoma, renal cell or head and neck cancer.

Study-level points and caveats: The mean number of expanded clones was higher in CD8+ T cells than in CD4+. Low clonal expansion, among the lowest seen, marked partial responders at 0.1-3.0 mg/kg.

Any history of autoimmune disease or systemic immunosuppression disqualified patients. The sample in question was CD4+ or CD8+ T cells sorted from blood, obtained in a trial of the OX40 agonist ivuxolimab. The receptor was isolated from an adult with an advanced solid tumor such as melanoma, head and neck, liver or kidney cancer.

CDR3 bases: TGTGCCAGCAGTCGGGGGGGGGCAGAGACCCAGTACTTC. Its protein is CASSRGGAETQYF. V and J are TRBV4-2 and TRBJ2-5; 8 bases are a match to TRBD2. The trim removed 6 bases at V and 4 bases at J, leaving 4 bases unmatched. This CDR3 is 13 amino acids long. The germline V gene encodes CDR1 LGHNA and CDR2 YNFKEQ.